One sample yielded the 6 T cell receptor beta chains listed below, sequenced in a study of shared clonotypes between healthy human individuals. The assay was immunoSEQ multiplex PCR, and TCRdb's table has in-frame clones only and misses some. This sample has approximately 2,300,000 clones, with around 92% found just once. Sample: naive CD4+ T cells from PBMCs. Subset described: CD45RA+ positively selected. Every receptor here comes from a man between 18 and 29 years old in good health. Some clones in this sample may be carry-over from other donors' samples.

The chain combines TRBV10-3 with TRBJ2-3; perhaps TRBD2 as D (5 bases). The CDR3 has 16 amino acids. Germline CDR1 and CDR2: ENHRY and SYGVKD. V lost 0 bases to trimming and J lost 4 bases, with 14 bases between them. CDR3 sequence reads: CAISESGRADPDTQYF. Here the CDR3 DNA reads TGTGCCATCAGTGAGTCGGGTCGAGCGGACCCAGATACGCAGTATTTT.

The J gene is TRBJ2-4, the V gene TRBV4-3, with TRBD2 matching 9 bases. Germline V gene data show CDR1 as LGHNA and CDR2 as YSLEER. The CDR3 has 13 amino acids. Germline trimming cut 4 bases from V and 14 bases from J; bases unmatched to any gene: 9. Here the CDR3 DNA reads TGCGCCAGCAGCCCGTTGGCGGGAGGGCCTGAGTACTTC. It codes for CASSPLAGGPEYF.

This clone was seen only a few times. The gene calls are TRBV6-1 and TRBJ2-2; D is unresolved. CDR3 size: 12 residues. The V gene's germline CDR1 is MNHNS and CDR2 SASEGT. Between the trimmed V and J ends, which lost 3 bases and 8 bases, there was a span of 7 bases. The CDR3 region is CASSDPTGELFF. DNA for the CDR3: TGTGCCAGCAGTGACCCGACAGGGGAGCTGTTTTTT.

The chain employs TRBV6-1 and TRBJ2-2; D might be TRBD1 (6 bases). This CDR3 contains 15 residues. Deletions cut 5 bases from V and 4 bases from J, with 14 bases between. CDR1 and CDR2 from the germline V gene are MNHNS and SASEGT. For the CDR3, the DNA is TGTGCCAGCAGTCTGGGGCTGACAGGCACCGGGGAGCTGTTTTTT. The encoded protein is CASSLGLTGTGELFF.

The genes are TRBV2 and TRBJ2-1; D not resolved. This CDR3 spans 17 amino acids. Germline values: CDR1 SNHLY, CDR2 FYNNEI. V was shortened by 7 bases and J by 5 bases, with 24 bases between the two germline ends. The chain's CDR3 is CASTHRGAMTQNNEQFF. Written as DNA, the CDR3 is TGTGCCAGCACCCACCGAGGAGCCATGACACAGAACAATGAGCAGTTCTTC. The full variable domain, completed using reference TRBV2 and TRBJ2-1, is EPEVTQTPSHQVTQMGQEVILRCVPISNHLYFYWYRQILGQKVEFLVSFYNNEISEKSEIFDDQFSVERPDGSNFTLKIRSTKLEDSAMYFCASTHRGAMTQNNEQFFGPGTRLTVL.

The chain joins TRBV4-1 to TRBJ2-2, with 8 bases matching TRBD2. The CDR3 is 19 amino acids. Germline CDR1 MGHRA, CDR2 YSYEKL. The ends lost 1 base at V and 4 bases at J; junction bases unmatched: 14. The CDR3 bases are TGCGCCAGCAGCCAAGTCCCCCAGCATGCAGCGGGAGCCACCGGGGAGCTGTTTTTT. Protein: CASSQVPQHAAGATGELFF.